Following are 2 T cell receptor beta chains from one sample sequenced in a study of human T cells and chemical hapten exposure (dated by TCRdb to the early 2020s). The protocol used for the library was RACE. Sequencing was performed on a NextSeq 500. TCRdb ran its own pipeline on the public reads, namely fastp trimming at Q25 and MiXCR clone calling, and kept in-frame beta chains. Each entry merges the rows of one CDR3 protein and shows their most common DNA and genes. The sample profile shows approximately 320,000 distinct CDR3 sequences; about 5% of them were found once. About 8.2% of the sample is in the top ten clones. The time point tag for this specimen amounts to: pre-sensitization, week 0. The sample's treatment or condition, from its label and the paper: therapeutic diphenylcyclopropenone sensitization with weekly scalp DPC. Source: whole blood, taken in connection with sensitization to the hapten diphenylcyclopropenone (DPC). The receptors come from a woman between 18 and 30 years old with alopecia areata. Some clones in this sample may be carry-over from other donors' samples.

This clonotype was picked up a small number of times. The chain uses TRBV19 and TRBJ2-7; 8 bases are shared with TRBD1. This CDR3 contains 12 residues. Germline CDR1 is LNHDA and CDR2 is SQIVND (reference sequence). With 7 bases clipped from V and 12 bases from J, the junction kept 11 bases outside the gene matches. CDR3 nucleotide sequence: TGTGCCAGTACCGCGCAGTGGGGACAGGCGTACTTC. As protein: CASTAQWGQAYF.

The chain joins TRBV5-1 to TRBJ2-7; D remains unclear. Germline values: CDR1 SGHRS, CDR2 YFSETQ. This CDR3 is 14 amino acids long. Trimming pared 4 bases from V and 2 bases from J, leaving 13 bases between. Here the CDR3 reads CASSPPAEPYEQYF. The CDR3 DNA sequence: TGCGCCAGCAGCCCTCCGGCGGAGCCCTACGAGCAGTACTTC.